These T cell receptor beta chains were read from a single sample in a study of CD8+ T cells in alopecia areata. The assay was immunoSEQ multiplex PCR, and TCRdb's table has in-frame clones only and misses some. The sample includes about 130,000 clones, roughly 61% of them seen just once. Sequenced here: CD4+ T cells sorted from blood, sampled at week 0. These receptors came from a human donor with alopecia areata. Each CDR3 is given with its conserved first and last residue. A D gene is named only where the DNA matches it firmly. Some rows mark clone size as missing; the rest say once, few, many or name a class of expanded clone.

J gene: TRBJ2-7
clone size: .
V gene: TRBV14
D gene: .
CDR3 protein: CASSHGLGQYF
CDR3 DNA: TGTGCCAGCAGCCATGGCCTGGGACAGTACTTC

J gene: TRBJ2-5
clone size: .
V gene: TRBV4-2
D gene: TRBD2
CDR3 protein: CASSQSGGARETQYF
CDR3 DNA: TGTGCCAGCAGCCAGAGCGGGGGGGCTCGTGAGACCCAGTACTTC

J gene: TRBJ2-7
clone size: once
V gene: TRBV5-1
D gene: TRBD2
CDR3 protein: CASSLDGTSAYYEQYF
CDR3 DNA: TGCGCCAGCAGCTTGGATGGGACTAGCGCCTACTACGAGCAGTACTTC

J gene: TRBJ2-3
clone size: .
V gene: TRBV11-2
D gene: .
CDR3 protein: CASSLESSGYTQYF
CDR3 DNA: TGTGCCAGCAGCTTAGAATCGTCCGGATATACGCAGTATTTT

J gene: TRBJ2-3
clone size: .
V gene: TRBV6-5
D gene: .
CDR3 protein: CASRVAYGADTQYF
CDR3 DNA: TGTGCCAGCAGGGTAGCGTATGGTGCAGATACGCAGTATTTT

J gene: TRBJ1-1
clone size: .
V gene: TRBV11-1
D gene: TRBD1
CDR3 protein: CASGGQLNTEAFF
CDR3 DNA: TGTGCAAGTGGGGGACAGCTGAACACTGAAGCTTTCTTT

J gene: TRBJ2-1
clone size: .
V gene: TRBV25-1
D gene: TRBD2
CDR3 protein: CASSALAGSSYNEQFF
CDR3 DNA: TGTGCCAGCAGTGCCCTAGCGGGGAGCTCCTACAATGAGCAGTTCTTC

J gene: TRBJ2-5
clone size: .
V gene: TRBV7-2
D gene: .
CDR3 protein: CASSLAQETQYF
CDR3 DNA: TGTGCCAGCAGCTTAGCTCAAGAGACCCAGTACTTC

J gene: TRBJ2-3
clone size: .
V gene: TRBV7-9
D gene: TRBD1
CDR3 protein: CASSLIWDRGLGTDTQYF
CDR3 DNA: TGTGCCAGCAGCTTGATATGGGACAGGGGGCTCGGCACAGATACGCAGTATTTT

J gene: TRBJ2-1
clone size: .
V gene: TRBV6-5
D gene: TRBD1
CDR3 protein: CASRAATGNNEQFF
CDR3 DNA: TGTGCCAGCAGAGCCGCGACAGGGAACAATGAGCAGTTCTTC

J gene: TRBJ2-3
clone size: .
V gene: TRBV5-4
D gene: TRBD2
CDR3 protein: CASSLVGTSGTDTQYF
CDR3 DNA: TGTGCCAGCAGCTTGGTTGGGACTAGCGGCACAGATACGCAGTATTTT

J gene: TRBJ2-1
clone size: once
V gene: TRBV7-9
D gene: TRBD2
CDR3 protein: CASNLAGESNEQFF
CDR3 DNA: TGTGCCAGCAACCTAGCGGGGGAATCGAATGAGCAGTTCTTC

J gene: TRBJ2-7
clone size: few
V gene: TRBV7-2
D gene: TRBD1
CDR3 protein: CASSSSGQGARDEQYF
CDR3 DNA: TGTGCCAGCAGCTCCTCGGGACAGGGGGCTCGCGACGAGCAGTACTTC

J gene: TRBJ2-3
clone size: .
V gene: TRBV9
D gene: TRBD2
CDR3 protein: CASSPRGAAGDVETQYF
CDR3 DNA: TGTGCCAGCAGCCCGAGAGGGGCGGCGGGAGATGTTGAAACGCAGTATTTT

J gene: TRBJ2-4
clone size: .
V gene: TRBV7-2
D gene: .
CDR3 protein: CASSPNRGRPKNIQYF
CDR3 DNA: TGTGCCAGCAGCCCGAACCGGGGGCGGCCCAAAAACATTCAGTACTTC

J gene: TRBJ2-5
clone size: .
V gene: TRBV7-7
D gene: TRBD1
CDR3 protein: CASSATGGGETQYF
CDR3 DNA: TGTGCCAGCAGCGCGACAGGGGGCGGGGAGACCCAGTACTTC

J gene: TRBJ2-7
clone size: .
V gene: TRBV7-9
D gene: .
CDR3 protein: CASSYTGYEQYF
CDR3 DNA: TGTGCCAGCAGCTACACGGGCTACGAGCAGTACTTC

J gene: TRBJ1-1
clone size: once
V gene: TRBV6-5
D gene: TRBD1
CDR3 protein: CASSSGGQGTAEAFF
CDR3 DNA: TGTGCCAGCAGTTCCGGCGGACAGGGAACCGCTGAAGCTTTCTTT

J gene: TRBJ2-7
clone size: .
V gene: TRBV5-1
D gene: .
CDR3 protein: CASSTRGQTYEQYF
CDR3 DNA: TGCGCCAGCAGCACAAGAGGACAAACCTACGAGCAGTACTTC

J gene: TRBJ2-1
clone size: .
V gene: TRBV20-1
D gene: .
CDR3 protein: CSAPGRGEQFF
CDR3 DNA: TGCAGTGCCCCCGGGCGTGGTGAGCAGTTCTTC

J gene: TRBJ2-3
clone size: .
V gene: TRBV11-2
D gene: .
CDR3 protein: CASSGLWADTQYF
CDR3 DNA: TGTGCCAGCAGCGGTCTATGGGCAGATACGCAGTATTTT

J gene: TRBJ2-7
clone size: .
V gene: TRBV5-8
D gene: .
CDR3 protein: CASSARTGSYEQYF
CDR3 DNA: TGTGCCAGCAGCGCCCGGACGGGATCCTACGAGCAGTACTTC

J gene: TRBJ2-7
clone size: .
V gene: TRBV4-1
D gene: TRBD2
CDR3 protein: CASSLGTSGYEQYF
CDR3 DNA: TGCGCCAGCAGCCTCGGGACTAGCGGCTACGAGCAGTACTTC

J gene: TRBJ1-5
clone size: .
V gene: TRBV15
D gene: .
CDR3 protein: CATSRERRDQPQHF
CDR3 DNA: TGTGCCACCAGCAGAGAGCGGAGGGATCAGCCCCAGCATTTT

J gene: TRBJ2-3
clone size: few
V gene: TRBV7-2
D gene: .
CDR3 protein: CATRNPSTDTQYF
CDR3 DNA: TGTGCCACTAGAAATCCCAGCACAGATACGCAGTATTTT

J gene: TRBJ1-5
clone size: .
V gene: TRBV2
D gene: TRBD1
CDR3 protein: CASSDQGANQPQHF
CDR3 DNA: TGTGCCAGCAGTGACCAGGGGGCCAATCAGCCCCAGCATTTT

J gene: TRBJ1-1
clone size: few
V gene: TRBV11-2
D gene: .
CDR3 protein: CASSLVMGQVNTEAFF
CDR3 DNA: TGTGCCAGCAGCTTAGTAATGGGGCAGGTGAACACTGAAGCTTTCTTT

J gene: TRBJ2-5
clone size: .
V gene: TRBV19
D gene: .
CDR3 protein: CASSRSQDAQYF
CDR3 DNA: TGTGCCAGTAGCCGATCACAAGACGCCCAGTACTTC

J gene: TRBJ1-4
clone size: .
V gene: TRBV5-1
D gene: TRBD1
CDR3 protein: CASSQGQGHEKLFF
CDR3 DNA: TGCGCCAGCAGCCAGGGACAGGGACATGAAAAACTGTTTTTT

J gene: TRBJ2-7
clone size: .
V gene: TRBV5-1
D gene: .
CDR3 protein: CASSLAAGQPYEQYF
CDR3 DNA: TGCGCCAGCAGCTTGGCGGCGGGGCAGCCCTACGAGCAGTACTTC

J gene: TRBJ2-1
clone size: once
V gene: TRBV5-1
D gene: TRBD1
CDR3 protein: CASSLQQGSYNEQFF
CDR3 DNA: TGCGCCAGCAGCCTCCAACAGGGGTCGTACAATGAGCAGTTCTTC

J gene: TRBJ2-3
clone size: .
V gene: TRBV18
D gene: .
CDR3 protein: CASSPRRSEAIPDTQYF
CDR3 DNA: TGTGCCAGCTCCCCGAGGCGGAGCGAGGCAATCCCAGATACGCAGTATTTT

J gene: TRBJ2-3
clone size: .
V gene: TRBV21-1
D gene: .
CDR3 protein: CASSKADRGSPSDTQYF
CDR3 DNA: TGTGCCAGCAGCAAAGCGGACCGCGGGAGCCCCTCAGATACGCAGTATTTT

J gene: TRBJ1-1
clone size: .
V gene: TRBV30
D gene: .
CDR3 protein: CAWILSGGVTEAFF
CDR3 DNA: TGTGCCTGGATCCTCTCGGGGGGGGTCACTGAAGCTTTCTTT

J gene: TRBJ1-2
clone size: .
V gene: TRBV6-5
D gene: TRBD1
CDR3 protein: CASSDRDGYTF
CDR3 DNA: TGTGCCAGCAGTGACAGGGATGGCTACACCTTC

J gene: TRBJ1-2
clone size: .
V gene: TRBV18
D gene: .
CDR3 protein: CASSPSGRNYGYTF
CDR3 DNA: TGTGCCAGCTCACCATCGGGACGGAACTATGGCTACACCTTC

J gene: TRBJ2-7
clone size: .
V gene: TRBV27
D gene: .
CDR3 protein: CASSLPGNEQYF
CDR3 DNA: TGTGCCAGCAGTTTACCCGGAAACGAGCAGTACTTC

J gene: TRBJ1-2
clone size: .
V gene: TRBV6-5
D gene: TRBD1
CDR3 protein: CASSYSGQGSYGYTF
CDR3 DNA: TGTGCCAGCAGTTACTCTGGACAGGGGAGCTATGGCTACACCTTC

J gene: TRBJ2-7
clone size: .
V gene: TRBV18
D gene: .
CDR3 protein: CASSQGLPEDEQYF
CDR3 DNA: TGTGCCAGCTCACAGGGACTCCCGGAAGACGAGCAGTACTTC

J gene: TRBJ2-4
clone size: many
V gene: TRBV10-3
D gene: .
CDR3 protein: CAISDSTLAKNIQYF
CDR3 DNA: TGTGCCATCAGTGACTCGACCCTAGCCAAAAACATTCAGTACTTC

J gene: TRBJ1-2
clone size: few
V gene: TRBV7-2
D gene: .
CDR3 protein: CASSLYSSYGYTF
CDR3 DNA: TGTGCCAGCAGCCTATACTCCTCATATGGCTACACCTTC

J gene: TRBJ1-1
clone size: .
V gene: TRBV7-8
D gene: .
CDR3 protein: CASSPTTTGNTEAFF
CDR3 DNA: TGTGCCAGCAGCCCCACTACAACGGGGAACACTGAAGCTTTCTTT

J gene: TRBJ1-5
clone size: .
V gene: TRBV5-6
D gene: .
CDR3 protein: CASSGGGIDQPQHF
CDR3 DNA: TGTGCCAGCAGCGGTGGGGGGATCGATCAGCCCCAGCATTTT

J gene: TRBJ1-2
clone size: .
V gene: TRBV15
D gene: .
CDR3 protein: CATSTRSDSRSSYGYTF
CDR3 DNA: TGTGCCACCAGCACCCGCTCGGACAGTCGATCATCCTATGGCTACACCTTC

J gene: TRBJ2-3
clone size: few
V gene: TRBV30
D gene: .
CDR3 protein: CAWSGVASTDTQYF
CDR3 DNA: TGTGCCTGGAGTGGGGTTGCAAGCACAGATACGCAGTATTTT

J gene: TRBJ2-3
clone size: .
V gene: TRBV6-5
D gene: TRBD2
CDR3 protein: CASSYRTSGGTDTQYF
CDR3 DNA: TGTGCCAGCAGTTATAGGACTAGCGGGGGGACAGATACGCAGTATTTT

J gene: TRBJ2-1
clone size: .
V gene: TRBV27
D gene: .
CDR3 protein: CASSASRDLDEQFF
CDR3 DNA: TGTGCCAGCAGTGCCTCCCGGGACTTGGATGAGCAGTTCTTC

J gene: TRBJ2-5
clone size: .
V gene: TRBV5-4
D gene: TRBD2
CDR3 protein: CASSMGLAGIQETQYF
CDR3 DNA: TGTGCCAGCAGCATGGGACTAGCGGGGATCCAAGAGACCCAGTACTTC

J gene: TRBJ2-7
clone size: .
V gene: TRBV7-3
D gene: TRBD2
CDR3 protein: CASSPFGLAGSSNRKYF
CDR3 DNA: TGTGCCAGCAGCCCCTTCGGACTAGCGGGGAGTTCCAACCGAAAGTACTTC

J gene: TRBJ1-1
clone size: .
V gene: TRBV4-3
D gene: .
CDR3 protein: CASSQEHSLNTEAFF
CDR3 DNA: TGCGCCAGCAGCCAAGAGCACAGCTTGAACACTGAAGCTTTCTTT

J gene: TRBJ1-2
clone size: .
V gene: TRBV5-1
D gene: .
CDR3 protein: CASSLTAGQKYGYTF
CDR3 DNA: TGCGCCAGCAGCTTGACAGCCGGACAGAAATATGGCTACACCTTC

J gene: TRBJ2-2
clone size: .
V gene: TRBV5-6
D gene: TRBD2
CDR3 protein: CASSLFLAVNTGELFF
CDR3 DNA: TGTGCCAGCAGCTTGTTCCTAGCGGTGAACACCGGGGAGCTGTTTTTT

J gene: TRBJ1-2
clone size: few
V gene: TRBV7-6
D gene: .
CDR3 protein: CASSRGAGYGYTF
CDR3 DNA: TGTGCCAGCAGTAGAGGGGCCGGCTATGGCTACACCTTC